Listed below are T cell receptor beta chains from one sample, sequenced in a study of shared clonotypes between healthy human individuals. The repertoire was sequenced with immunoSEQ multiplex PCR; TCRdb's copy has only in-frame clones and lacks some. The repertoire consists of approximately 810,000 clones, with about 92% occurring once and the leading ten covering approximately 25%. Sequencing used naive CD8+ T cells sorted from blood. These TCRs come from a man younger than 45 in good health. The CDR3 runs from the conserved cysteine through the conserved F or W. Each record gives: V gene, clone size, J gene, D gene, CDR3 DNA, CDR3 protein. A D gene is named only where the DNA matches it firmly. Clone size is stated in some rows and not others, as once, few, many or a class when expanded.

V: TRBV7-9
size: -
J: TRBJ2-7
D: -
DNA: TGTGCCAGCAGTTCTACTAGGAAGGCCCCCTACGAGCAGTACTTC
CDR3: CASSSTRKAPYEQYF

V: TRBV13
size: -
J: TRBJ2-2
D: TRBD2
DNA: TGTGCCAGCAGCTTAGGGTTGGGACTAGCGAACACCGGGGAGCTGTTTTTT
CDR3: CASSLGLGLANTGELFF

V: TRBV11-3
size: -
J: TRBJ2-1
D: -
DNA: TGTGCCAGCCGGGGGCGGGACCATGGCCCAGATGAGCAGTTCTTC
CDR3: CASRGRDHGPDEQFF

V: TRBV4-3
size: once
J: TRBJ1-1
D: -
DNA: TGCGCCAGCAGCCAAGAAAGTTGGGCAGTGAACACTGAAGCTTTCTTT
CDR3: CASSQESWAVNTEAFF

V: TRBV27
size: -
J: TRBJ2-3
D: TRBD2
DNA: TGTGCCAGCAAAATTGTGCCGGGAGGTTCAGATACGCAGTATTTT
CDR3: CASKIVPGGSDTQYF

V: TRBV29-1
size: -
J: TRBJ2-3
D: -
DNA: TGCAGCGTTGAAGGGGCGGCGGAGAGCACAGATACGCAGTATTTT
CDR3: CSVEGAAESTDTQYF

V: TRBV6-6
size: -
J: TRBJ2-7
D: -
DNA: TGTGCCAGCAGTTATACCCCCAACGAGCAGTACTTC
CDR3: CASSYTPNEQYF

V: TRBV7-9
size: -
J: TRBJ1-1
D: -
DNA: TGTGCCAGCAGCCAGGGTGGGACAACGAACACTGAAGCTTTCTTT
CDR3: CASSQGGTTNTEAFF

V: TRBV7-9
size: few
J: TRBJ1-2
D: -
DNA: TGTGCCAGCACCAAGGTACTGGATGGCTACACCTTC
CDR3: CASTKVLDGYTF

V: TRBV19
size: -
J: TRBJ2-3
D: -
DNA: TGTGCCAGTAGTATCTTGGTTAGAGATACGCAGTATTTT
CDR3: CASSILVRDTQYF

V: TRBV28
size: -
J: TRBJ2-3
D: TRBD2
DNA: TGTGCCAGCAGTTTGGTTTCAACTAGCGGGAGCCTTGGCACAGATACGCAGTATTTT
CDR3: CASSLVSTSGSLGTDTQYF

V: TRBV6-6
size: -
J: TRBJ2-5
D: TRBD2
DNA: TGTGCCAGCAGTTCTGCCAGCGGCGGGAGGAGAGAGACCCAGTACTTC
CDR3: CASSSASGGRRETQYF

V: TRBV7-9
size: -
J: TRBJ1-2
D: TRBD1
DNA: TGTGCCAGCAGCCCGGGACAGGGGAACTATGGCTACACCTTC
CDR3: CASSPGQGNYGYTF

V: TRBV7-9
size: -
J: TRBJ1-1
D: TRBD1
DNA: TGTGCCAGCAGCACCCGGGACAGGCCAAGTAAACCCGCTGGCACTGAAGCTTTCTTT
CDR3: CASSTRDRPSKPAGTEAFF

V: TRBV27
size: few
J: TRBJ2-1
D: -
DNA: TGTGCCAGCAGCCTCTACAATGAGCAGTTCTTC
CDR3: CASSLYNEQFF

V: TRBV9
size: -
J: TRBJ2-7
D: -
DNA: TGTGCCAGCAGCGTTAGTGCCTACGAGGGCGAGCAGTACTTC
CDR3: CASSVSAYEGEQYF

V: TRBV4-3
size: -
J: TRBJ1-5
D: -
DNA: TGCGCCAGCAGCCAAGCTTTTACGGGCAATCAGCCCCAGCATTTT
CDR3: CASSQAFTGNQPQHF